The rows below give T cell receptor beta chains drawn from one sample of a study of T-cell reconstitution after alpha-beta-depleted transplantation in children. One entry per CDR3 protein results from TCRdb running MiXCR on the PCR reads. The sample carries around 450,000 distinct CDR3 sequences, around 15% recorded once. Material: PBMCs, mostly from graft donor cells, obtained 360 days after TCRalphabeta/CD19-depleted stem cell transplant. The receptors here all came from a boy under two years old who had a stem cell transplant for Wiskott-Aldrich syndrome, so the T cells may come from the graft donor. CDR3s leave out the opening cysteine and the closing phenylalanine or tryptophan. Fields, in order: J gene, V gene, CDR3 protein.

J gene: TRBJ2-7; V gene: TRBV4-1; CDR3 protein: ASSQETASTYEQY
J gene: TRBJ2-4; V gene: TRBV4-1; CDR3 protein: ASSQVGLAASGQY
J gene: TRBJ1-1; V gene: TRBV5-1; CDR3 protein: ASSLAIGYTEAF
J gene: TRBJ2-2; V gene: TRBV12-3/TRBV12-4; CDR3 protein: ASSLERLAGPRTGELF
J gene: TRBJ1-1; V gene: TRBV6-1; CDR3 protein: ASSEADNLGNTEAF
J gene: TRBJ1-1; V gene: TRBV7-9; CDR3 protein: ASSLVGRGTEAF
J gene: TRBJ2-6; V gene: TRBV5-4; CDR3 protein: ASSSRRPGTSGVIFSGAYVLT
J gene: TRBJ2-2; V gene: TRBV5-1; CDR3 protein: ASGMQPNTGELF
J gene: TRBJ2-7; V gene: TRBV5-1; CDR3 protein: ASRGKGKGHYEQY
J gene: TRBJ2-7; V gene: TRBV20-1; CDR3 protein: SARDRKGHYEQY
J gene: TRBJ2-6; V gene: TRBV29-1; CDR3 protein: SVYTPRHWAGANVLT
J gene: TRBJ2-3; V gene: TRBV7-9; CDR3 protein: ASSSSAKPPDTQY
J gene: TRBJ2-1; V gene: TRBV12-3/TRBV12-4; CDR3 protein: ASSRFLAGESYNEQF
J gene: TRBJ2-3; V gene: TRBV10-3; CDR3 protein: AISEGGATDTQY
J gene: TRBJ2-5; V gene: TRBV7-9; CDR3 protein: ASSLGQGFSQETQY
J gene: TRBJ1-1; V gene: TRBV24-1; CDR3 protein: ATSDLAGLGAF
J gene: TRBJ2-7; V gene: TRBV12-3/TRBV12-4; CDR3 protein: ASSLGLAVEQY
J gene: TRBJ2-5; V gene: TRBV7-9; CDR3 protein: ASSLALSGGETQY
J gene: TRBJ1-6; V gene: TRBV10-3; CDR3 protein: AISESGLYNSPLH
J gene: TRBJ2-1; V gene: TRBV18; CDR3 protein: ASSPRQGLANYNEQF
J gene: TRBJ1-3; V gene: TRBV9; CDR3 protein: ASSIRQGASSGNTIY
J gene: TRBJ2-1; V gene: TRBV11-3; CDR3 protein: ASSLSKMGGASYNEQF
J gene: TRBJ2-5; V gene: TRBV12-3/TRBV12-4; CDR3 protein: ASRTTGETQY
J gene: TRBJ1-6; V gene: TRBV4-3; CDR3 protein: ASSQDRVSFYNSPLH
J gene: TRBJ2-1; V gene: TRBV24-1; CDR3 protein: ATSDPSGTENSYNEQF
J gene: TRBJ2-1; V gene: TRBV10-3; CDR3 protein: AISVMRDNEQF
J gene: TRBJ2-2; V gene: TRBV12-3/TRBV12-4; CDR3 protein: ASTRSGGAGELF
J gene: TRBJ1-1; V gene: TRBV24-1; CDR3 protein: ATGFLGRAF
J gene: TRBJ2-2; V gene: TRBV4-3; CDR3 protein: ASSQVTGSTGELF
J gene: TRBJ2-2; V gene: TRBV24-1; CDR3 protein: ATSIDNTGELF
J gene: TRBJ2-2; V gene: TRBV3-1; CDR3 protein: ASSQPLGRTGELF
J gene: TRBJ2-7; V gene: TRBV10-3; CDR3 protein: AIRDQNRGRDEQY
J gene: TRBJ1-5; V gene: TRBV18; CDR3 protein: ASSRRTGDQPQH
J gene: TRBJ2-7; V gene: TRBV28; CDR3 protein: ASTGLMRESEQY
J gene: TRBJ2-1; V gene: TRBV18; CDR3 protein: ASSPMTNEQF
J gene: TRBJ1-5; V gene: TRBV4-1; CDR3 protein: ASSLGTGIRKDQPQH
J gene: TRBJ1-1; V gene: TRBV20-1; CDR3 protein: RGQGNTEAF
J gene: TRBJ2-7; V gene: TRBV6-2/TRBV6-3; CDR3 protein: ASEYQLGEQY
J gene: TRBJ2-7; V gene: TRBV9; CDR3 protein: ASSAGDSPGTYEQY
J gene: TRBJ1-6; V gene: TRBV9; CDR3 protein: ASSVAAGGSPLH
J gene: TRBJ2-2; V gene: TRBV6-2/TRBV6-3; CDR3 protein: ASRIRNTGELF
J gene: TRBJ2-7; V gene: TRBV29-1; CDR3 protein: SVEDWGREVYEQY
J gene: TRBJ2-1; V gene: TRBV7-9; CDR3 protein: ASSLVWDRPSNEQF
J gene: TRBJ2-2; V gene: TRBV12-3/TRBV12-4; CDR3 protein: ASHPLGLAMGGELF
J gene: TRBJ2-2; V gene: TRBV7-9; CDR3 protein: ASRKFGLANTRELF
J gene: TRBJ1-5; V gene: TRBV12-3/TRBV12-4; CDR3 protein: ASSSPSRPQH
J gene: TRBJ2-2; V gene: TRBV3-1; CDR3 protein: ASSQDLFSPGELF
J gene: TRBJ2-5; V gene: TRBV3-1; CDR3 protein: ASTPTGQETQY
J gene: TRBJ1-1; V gene: TRBV20-1; CDR3 protein: SAFRQGNTEAF
J gene: TRBJ2-7; V gene: TRBV5-1; CDR3 protein: ASSLAWGRIYEQY
J gene: TRBJ1-6; V gene: TRBV12-3/TRBV12-4; CDR3 protein: ASSTPGTANSPLH
J gene: TRBJ2-4; V gene: TRBV19; CDR3 protein: ASSIAGMNIQY
J gene: TRBJ1-2; V gene: TRBV12-3/TRBV12-4; CDR3 protein: ASSLRGYT
J gene: TRBJ2-5; V gene: TRBV18; CDR3 protein: ASSPSPGQVTETQY
J gene: TRBJ1-2; V gene: TRBV10-3; CDR3 protein: AISESFPTHIYGYT
J gene: TRBJ2-5; V gene: TRBV7-2; CDR3 protein: ASSLKWGQETQY
J gene: TRBJ2-7; V gene: TRBV7-2; CDR3 protein: ASSLKASGNYEQY
J gene: TRBJ2-5; V gene: TRBV5-1; CDR3 protein: ASSLAGTGEETQY